This T cell receptor (beta chain) originates from a study of early T cells in non-severe SARS-CoV-2 infection. TCRdb reprocessed the 5' RACE reads with MiXCR, giving one entry per CDR3 protein. The sample gives roughly 70,000 distinct CDR3 sequences, 20% to 25% of which show up once; approximately 17% is in the top ten. This clonotype was observed a few times. The V end lost 1 base, the J end lost 2 bases, and 7 bases lay between the germline ends. CDR3 length: 14 amino acids. This receptor was taken from an adult who was a healthcare worker with PCR-confirmed SARS-CoV-2 infection or an uninfected control (not recorded which). This chain joins TRBV12-3 or TRBV12-4 and TRBJ2-3; D is uncertain. The sequencing here drew on whole blood, taken at baseline. The CDR3 loop reads CASSLGTNTDTQYF. The CDR3, as DNA: TGTGCCAGCAGTTTAGGGACCAACACAGATACGCAGTATTTT.